This T cell receptor beta chain is drawn from a study of T cells in women clearing cervical HPV infection. Study details: Cases: HPV16-related CIN3 or worse on histology, 2 invasive cancers. HLA type stays a possible confounder, typing being limited. Case blood was drawn when the lesion was first found; control blood after infection became undetectable.

Assay: immunoSEQ multiplex PCR; the TCRdb copy retains only in-frame clones and omits some. Its listing shows more than 30,000 clones. Study-wide findings and caveats: Effector/memory and HPV-specific T cells were not isolated, and association timing is unknown.

CDR1 is MDHEN and CDR2 is SYDVKM in the germline V gene. The CDR3 sequence is 13 residues long. Worth noting for this clone: Its antigen is currently unknown. The read stops 3 residues short of the end of the CDR3; the missing end is completed from the germline J gene.

The TCR originated in a woman between 18 and 70 years old with a cervical HPV16 infection that either progressed to CIN3+ or cleared (not recorded which). The V call is TRBV28, the J call TRBJ2-4; 9 bases are shared with TRBD1. The sequenced sample was blood buffy coat. The sequenced CDR3 bases are TGTGCCAGCAGTGTCACCGGGACAGGGTTT. It specifies CASSVTGTGF. From start to end, the CDR3 is CASSVTGTGFQYF.